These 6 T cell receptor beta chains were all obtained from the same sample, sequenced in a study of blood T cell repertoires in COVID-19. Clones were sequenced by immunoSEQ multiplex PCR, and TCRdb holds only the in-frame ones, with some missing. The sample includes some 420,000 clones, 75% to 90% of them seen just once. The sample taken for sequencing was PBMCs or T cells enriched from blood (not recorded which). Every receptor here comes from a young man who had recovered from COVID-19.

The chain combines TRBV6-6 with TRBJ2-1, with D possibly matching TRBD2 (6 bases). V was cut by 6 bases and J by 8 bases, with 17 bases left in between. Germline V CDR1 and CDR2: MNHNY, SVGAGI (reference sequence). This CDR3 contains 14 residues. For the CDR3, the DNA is TGTGCCAGCAGAGCTAGCGCCGAAGCGGATGAGCAGTTCTTC. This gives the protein CASRASAEADEQFF.

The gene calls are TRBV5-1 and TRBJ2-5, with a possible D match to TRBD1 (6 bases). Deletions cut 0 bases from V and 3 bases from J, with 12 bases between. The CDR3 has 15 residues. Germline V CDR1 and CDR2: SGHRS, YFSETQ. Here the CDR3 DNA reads TGCGCCAGCAGCTTGGCCTTACAGGGCAAAGAGACCCAGTACTTC. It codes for CASSLALQGKETQYF.

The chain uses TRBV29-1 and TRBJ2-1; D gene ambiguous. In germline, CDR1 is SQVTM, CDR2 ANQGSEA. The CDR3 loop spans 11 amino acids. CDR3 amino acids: CRVGSYNEQFF. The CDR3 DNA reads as TGCAGGGTCGGCTCCTACAATGAGCAGTTCTTC.

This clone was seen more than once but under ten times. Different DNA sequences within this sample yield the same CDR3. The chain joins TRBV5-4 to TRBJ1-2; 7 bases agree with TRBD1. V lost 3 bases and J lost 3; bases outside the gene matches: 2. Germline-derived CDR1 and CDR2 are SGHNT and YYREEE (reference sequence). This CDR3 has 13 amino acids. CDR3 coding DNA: TGTGCCAGCAGCTCTGGACAGGACTATGGCTACACCTTC. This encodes CASSSGQDYGYTF.

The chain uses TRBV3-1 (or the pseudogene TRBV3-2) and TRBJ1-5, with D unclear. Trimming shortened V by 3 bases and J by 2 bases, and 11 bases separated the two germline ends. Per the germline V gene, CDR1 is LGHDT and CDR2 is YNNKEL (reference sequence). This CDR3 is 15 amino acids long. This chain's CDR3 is CASSQRPTGNQPQHF. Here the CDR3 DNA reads TGTGCCAGCAGCCAGCGACCAACAGGCAATCAGCCCCAGCATTTT.

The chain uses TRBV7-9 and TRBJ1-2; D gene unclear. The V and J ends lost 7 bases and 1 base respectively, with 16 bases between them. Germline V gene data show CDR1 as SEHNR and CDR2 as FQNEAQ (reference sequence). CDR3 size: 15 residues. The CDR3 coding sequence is TGTGCCAGCACCGCCCCTGCACTTCGTAACTATGGCTACACCTTC. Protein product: CASTAPALRNYGYTF.